Below, 3 T cell receptor beta chains from the same sample are listed, as sequenced in a study of T cell repertoires in cytomegalovirus infection. These receptors have no identified antigens. TCRdb ran MiXCR on the reads and lists one entry per CDR3 protein. Here the sample spans approximately 910,000 distinct CDR3 sequences, 31% being singletons. The sample here was cultured CD8+ T cells from PBMCs, taken from culture after CMV antigen stimulation. The receptors come from a human donor in good health (CMV status not recorded). Some clones in this sample may be carry-over from other donors' samples.

J is TRBJ2-3 and V is TRBV12-3 or TRBV12-4; tentatively, D is TRBD2 (6 bases). This CDR3 contains 15 residues. Between the trimmed V and J ends, which lost 5 bases and 9 bases, there was a span of 21 bases. The CDR3 nucleotides read TGTGCCAGCAGTATATCACTAGCCCCCACTGGAACGCAGTATTTT. This gives the protein CASSISLAPTGTQYF.

The sample holds a few counts of this clonotype. The V and J genes are TRBV2 and TRBJ1-2; D not certain. CDR3 length equals 15 residues. V lost 0 bases to trimming and J lost 4 bases, with 12 bases between them. Germline CDR1 is SNHLY and CDR2 is FYNNEI. The chain's CDR3 is CASSEALEPLYGYTF. The CDR3 coding sequence is TGTGCCAGCAGTGAAGCCCTTGAGCCTCTCTATGGCTACACCTTC.

In nucleotides, the CDR3 is TGCGCCAGCAGCCCCCGGAGTAATCTGAACTATGGCTACACCTTC. Its protein product is CASSPRSNLNYGYTF. The V gene is TRBV4-1, the J gene TRBJ1-2; D ambiguous. V shed 4 bases and J shed 2 bases, with 14 bases lying between them. This CDR3 has 15 residues. Germline V gives CDR1 MGHRA, CDR2 YSYEKL.